This record looks at one T cell receptor (beta chain) sequence and its context. No antigen is known for it. The data originate from a study of OX40 agonist ivuxolimab in advanced cancers. Study at large: Patients received ivuxolimab, an intravenous treatment, every 2 weeks at 0.01 to 10 mg/kg. Every patient in dose escalation had hepatocellular carcinoma, melanoma, renal cell or head and neck cancer. Partial responses were observed in three patients, of whom one had hepatocellular carcinoma and two had cutaneous melanoma. Whole-study findings and limits: At 0.1 to 3.0 mg/kg and by week 6, clonal expansion occurred in CD4+ and CD8+ blood T cells.

V gave up 5 bases and J gave up 1 base, with 2 bases separating them. The CDR3 is made up of 11 amino acids. Germline CDR1 reads PRHDT; CDR2 reads FYEKMQ (reference sequence). The table came from immunoSEQ multiplex PCR; TCRdb's copy has only in-frame clones and leaves some out. The sample has approximately 74,000 clones, about 90% seen once. The source material was CD4+ or CD8+ T cells sorted from blood, sampled in a trial of the OX40 agonist ivuxolimab. This chain uses TRBV13 with TRBJ1-1; no clear D. This clonotype was obtained from an adult with an advanced solid tumor such as melanoma, head and neck, liver or kidney cancer. CDR3 bases: TGTGCCAGCAGCCAGAACACTGAAGCTTTCTTT. Its protein product is CASSQNTEAFF.